Below are 26 T cell receptor beta chains sequenced from a single sample in a study of shared clonotypes between healthy human individuals. Naive CD8 cells, CD45RO-negative and positively selected for CCR7, excluded terminally differentiated effector memory CD45RA+ cells. TCRdb keeps only in-frame clones here, not all; method: immunoSEQ multiplex PCR. The table lists about 2 million clones, about 95% of them singletons. Material for sequencing was naive CD8+ T cells sorted from blood. Every receptor here comes from a man in his late teens or twenties in good health.

This clone is a singleton in its sample. This chain joins TRBV19 and TRBJ2-7; D not resolved. Germline assignment: CDR1 LNHDA and CDR2 SQIVND (reference sequence). There are 14 residues in the CDR3. V lost 0 bases and J 3 bases, leaving 9 bases between the germline ends. CDR3 sequence reads: CASSIDLGNYEQYF. Here the CDR3 DNA reads TGTGCCAGTAGTATAGATCTGGGGAACTACGAGCAGTACTTC.

This chain joins TRBV7-9 and TRBJ2-3; D is unclear. Trimming pared 1 base from V and 6 bases from J, leaving 5 bases between. CDR1 and CDR2 (germline): SEHNR, FQNEAQ (reference sequence). The CDR3 totals 12 residues. CDR3 DNA sequence: TGTGCCAGCAGCTTAGAATGGGATACGCAGTATTTT. Protein sequence: CASSLEWDTQYF. The full variable domain, rest sourced from reference TRBV7-9 and TRBJ2-3, is DTGVSQNPRHKITKRGQNVTFRCDPISEHNRLYWYRQTLGQGPEFLTYFQNEAQLEKSRLLSDRFSAERPKGSFSTLEIQRTEQGDSAMYLCASSLEWDTQYFGPGTRLTVL.

This chain joins TRBV10-3 and TRBJ2-5, with 11 positions matching TRBD2. The CDR3 totals 14 residues. V gave up 10 bases and J gave up 1 base; unmatched junction bases: 5. Germline lookup yields CDR1 ENHRY and CDR2 SYGVKD. The CDR3 loop is CATLAGGTQETQYF. CDR3 in DNA: TGTGCCACCCTAGCGGGGGGCACCCAAGAGACCCAGTACTTC.

V gene TRBV10-3 combines with J gene TRBJ2-5; no clear D. Germline V CDR1 and CDR2: ENHRY, SYGVKD. The length of the CDR3 is 16 residues. Trimming removed 0 bases from V and 2 bases from J, with 13 bases in between. The CDR3 protein is CAISESKVPVQETQYF. DNA of the CDR3: TGTGCCATCAGTGAGTCGAAGGTGCCAGTTCAAGAGACCCAGTACTTC.

For this clone: Other DNA sequences within the sample encode an identical CDR3. This chain links TRBV7-6 with TRBJ1-1; no firm D call. CDR3 length equals 14 residues. Germline values: CDR1 SGHVS, CDR2 FNYEAQ. Trimming left V 1 base short and J 1 base short, with 7 bases between. As DNA, the CDR3 is TGTGCCAGCAGCTTAGGAGAGGGGAACACTGAAGCTTTCTTT. Translation: CASSLGEGNTEAFF.

Only one count was recorded for this clone. The chain combines TRBV5-1 with TRBJ1-6, with D possibly TRBD1 on 6 matching bases. The germline V and J ends were trimmed by 0 bases and 8 bases, with 9 bases remaining between them. CDR3 length equals 14 residues. The V gene's germline CDR1 is SGHRS and CDR2 YFSETQ. CDR3 coding DNA: TGCGCCAGCAGCTTGGGGGGGGCAGATTCACCCCTCCACTTT. This sequence encodes CASSLGGADSPLHF.

In nucleotides, the CDR3 is TGTGCCAGCAGCGGTGTAAGCGGGAGCAGGAAAAACCCCTACAATGAGCAGTTCTTC. This sequence encodes CASSGVSGSRKNPYNEQFF. The V and J genes are TRBV7-9 and TRBJ2-1, with 8 bases lining up with TRBD2. The CDR3 contains 19 residues. Trimming took 5 bases from V and 2 from J; bases not matched to a gene: 17. Germline lookup yields CDR1 SEHNR and CDR2 FQNEAQ (reference sequence).

This clone appeared once. The chain recombines TRBV23-1 with TRBJ1-5; possibly TRBD1 for D (6 bases). TRBV23-1 is identified as an open reading frame with a role that is uncertain. V lost 4 bases to trimming and J lost 7 bases, with 20 bases between them. CDR3 length equals 16 residues. The CDR3: CASSLGPHRDGQPQHF. The DNA for the CDR3 is TGCGCCAGCAGTCTTGGACCACACAGGGACGGACAGCCCCAGCATTTT.

The chain carries TRBV27 and TRBJ1-2, with a possible D match to TRBD1 (6 bases). Trimming pared 3 bases from V and 5 bases from J, leaving 13 bases between. The CDR3 is made up of 14 amino acids. Germline CDR1 MNHEY, CDR2 SMNVEV (reference sequence). In nucleotides, the CDR3 is TGTGCCAGCAGTTTTCAGGGGTCCTCGTATGGCTACACCTTC. Translation: CASSFQGSSYGYTF.

This clone appeared a few times. This sample also contains other DNA sequences that code for the same CDR3. The CDR3 spells CASSVGGTGELFF. DNA for the CDR3: TGTGCCAGCAGCGTAGGAGGTACCGGGGAGCTGTTTTTT. This rearrangement joins TRBV9 to TRBJ2-2; D remains unclear. This CDR3 is 13 amino acids long. The V and J ends lost 0 bases and 5 bases respectively, with 5 bases between them. Germline assignment: CDR1 SGDLS and CDR2 YYNGEE. The full variable domain, completed using reference TRBV9 and TRBJ2-2, is DSGVTQTPKHLITATGQRVTLRCSPRSGDLSVYWYQQSLDQGLQFLIQYYNGEERAKGNILERFSAQQFPDLHSELNLSSLELGDSALYFCASSVGGTGELFFGEGSRLTVL.

The V and J genes are TRBV21-1 and TRBJ2-1. TRBV21-1 is a listed pseudogene. The CDR3 length is 17 residues. DNA of the CDR3: TGTGCCAGCAGCAATAGGGTAGAGTTGAGCTCCTACAATGAGCAGTTCTTC. It specifies CASSNRVELSSYNEQFF.

The V and J genes are TRBV28 and TRBJ2-2; 8 nucleotides agree with TRBD1. There are 15 residues in the CDR3. In germline, CDR1 is MDHEN, CDR2 SYDVKM. The V segment lost 3 bases and the J segment 7 bases; nucleotides outside the gene matches: 7. The CDR3 DNA reads TGTGCCAGCAGTTTGGGAGACAGGGGCTTCGGGGAGCTGTTTTTT. Encoded protein: CASSLGDRGFGELFF.

V and J are TRBV6-5 and TRBJ2-7, with 9 bases aligning to TRBD1. CDR1 is MNHEY and CDR2 is SVGAGI in the germline V gene. J was trimmed by 6 bases and V by 5 bases; bases with no gene match: 11. This CDR3 has 15 residues. CDR3 sequence: CASSIAGQGPAEQYF. CDR3 coding DNA: TGTGCCAGCAGTATCGCCGGACAGGGGCCCGCCGAGCAGTACTTC.

The chain combines TRBV10-1 with TRBJ2-7, with 16 nucleotides matching TRBD2. Per germline, CDR1 WNHNN and CDR2 SYGVQD (reference sequence). The CDR3 runs 18 residues. The junction had 9 bases not matched to a gene; V was cut back by 4 bases and J by 3 bases. The CDR3 here is CASSATGTSGREGYEQYF. The CDR3 DNA is TGCGCCAGCAGTGCTACCGGGACTAGCGGGAGGGAGGGCTACGAGCAGTACTTC.

This chain connects TRBV5-6 to TRBJ2-4, with no clear D. The CDR3 runs to 14 residues. Trimming left V 0 bases short and J 7 bases short, with 11 bases between. Looked up from germline, CDR1 is SGHDT and CDR2 is YYEEEE. As DNA, the CDR3 is TGTGCCAGCAGCTTGGGACTCCTAGGGAACATTCAGTACTTC. Amino acids: CASSLGLLGNIQYF.

This chain uses TRBV5-1 with TRBJ1-1; 10 positions match TRBD1. The CDR3 covers 16 residues. Germline V CDR1 and CDR2: SGHRS, YFSETQ. Trimming removed 3 bases from V and 4 bases from J; junction bases left unmatched: 9. Here the CDR3 DNA reads TGCGCCAGCAGCTCCGACAGGGGGCAAGGGGGCACTGAAGCTTTCTTT. Its translation: CASSSDRGQGGTEAFF.

The rearrangement uses TRBV27 and TRBJ2-7; perhaps TRBD2 as D (5 bases). This CDR3 is built from 12 residues. Deletions cut 8 bases from V and 4 bases from J, with 12 bases between. Germline CDR1 MNHEY, CDR2 SMNVEV (reference sequence). CDR3 residues: CASRGDGYEQYF. The DNA of the CDR3 is TGTGCCAGCCGGGGAGATGGGTACGAGCAGTACTTC.

The chain carries TRBV11-2 and TRBJ2-4; TRBD2 matches 8 bases. This CDR3 comprises 13 residues. The junction had 5 bases not matched to a gene; V was cut back by 3 bases and J by 10 bases. Per the germline V gene, CDR1 is SGHAT and CDR2 is FQNNGV. CDR3 residues: CASSLAGGVIQYF. CDR3 DNA sequence: TGTGCCAGCAGCTTGGCGGGGGGCGTTATTCAGTACTTC.

Notes on this clone: Other nucleotide sequences from this sample produce the same CDR3. CDR3 DNA sequence: TGTGCCAGCAGCCTAGGACAGGGGAGCTCCTACGAGCAGTACTTC. Translation gives CASSLGQGSSYEQYF. This sequence joins TRBV5-4 and TRBJ2-7; 9 bases agree with TRBD1. The germline V gene encodes CDR1 SGHNT and CDR2 YYREEE (reference sequence). The CDR3 runs to 15 residues. V shed 4 bases and J 0 bases; nucleotides not matched to a gene: 5.

This clone was counted a single time. The V gene is TRBV5-6, the J gene TRBJ1-6; a weak D match, TRBD1 (6 bases). The CDR3 covers 16 residues. V was shortened by 0 bases and J by 10 bases, with 17 bases between the two germline ends. Germline V gene data show CDR1 as SGHDT and CDR2 as YYEEEE. CDR3 residues: CASSLVSDSPFSPLHF. The CDR3, as DNA: TGTGCCAGCAGCTTGGTCTCGGACAGTCCTTTCTCACCCCTCCACTTT. Full variable domain (missing parts from reference TRBV5-6 and TRBJ1-6): DAGVTQSPTHLIKTRGQQVTLRCSPKSGHDTVSWYQQALGQGPQFIFQYYEEEERQRGNFPDRFSGHQFPNYSSELNVNALLLGDSALYLCASSLVSDSPFSPLHFGNGTRLTVT.

The genes are TRBV7-9 and TRBJ2-1; D might be TRBD2 (5 bases). The CDR3 length is 14 residues. Germline V gives CDR1 SEHNR, CDR2 FQNEAQ (reference sequence). The ends were cut back, 1 base at V and 4 bases at J, with 8 bases in the middle. The CDR3 DNA reads TGTGCCAGCAGCTTAGGCGAGGGTTACAATGAGCAGTTCTTC. Amino acids: CASSLGEGYNEQFF. The complete variable domain, with remaining parts taken from reference TRBV7-9 and TRBJ2-1, reads DTGVSQNPRHKITKRGQNVTFRCDPISEHNRLYWYRQTLGQGPEFLTYFQNEAQLEKSRLLSDRFSAERPKGSFSTLEIQRTEQGDSAMYLCASSLGEGYNEQFFGPGTRLTVL.

This clone was seen a single time. This chain links TRBV25-1 with TRBJ1-3; 11 positions match TRBD1. The CDR3 is made up of 16 amino acids. Per the germline V gene, CDR1 is MGHDK and CDR2 is SYGVNS. The V segment lost 3 bases and the J segment 2 bases; nucleotides outside the gene matches: 3. The CDR3 sequence: CASSEGQGVTGNTIYF. The CDR3 coding sequence is TGTGCCAGCAGTGAGGGACAGGGGGTAACTGGAAACACCATATATTTT.

Of note for this clone: The same CDR3 also results from other DNA sequences found in this sample. This chain connects TRBV6-1 to TRBJ1-1, with D uncertain. The V and J ends lost 1 base and 4 bases respectively, with 4 bases between them. Germline CDR1 reads MNHNS; CDR2 reads SASEGT. This CDR3 region has 12 residues. The CDR3 region has the DNA TGTGCCAGCAGTGAAGGGGGCACTGAAGCTTTCTTT. This encodes CASSEGGTEAFF.

The rearrangement joins TRBV5-8 to TRBJ2-3; 10 bases map to TRBD1. This CDR3 region has 19 residues. Germline V gene lookup returns CDR1 SGHTS and CDR2 YDEGEE. Losses at the gene ends were 1 base for V and 0 bases for J; bases not matched to a gene: 11. CDR3 in amino acids: CASSLMTGDRGSSTDTQYF. The CDR3 DNA sequence: TGTGCCAGCAGCTTGATGACTGGGGACAGGGGTTCGAGCACAGATACGCAGTATTTT. Combining the CDR3 with reference TRBV5-8 and TRBJ2-3 gives the whole variable domain EAGVTQSPTHLIKTRGQQATLRCSPISGHTSVYWYQQALGLGLQFLLWYDEGEERNRGNFPPRFSGRQFPNYSSELNVNALELEDSALYLCASSLMTGDRGSSTDTQYFGPGTRLTVL.

The chain is built from TRBV10-3 and TRBJ2-1, with 9 bases matching TRBD2. After removal of 4 bases from V and 8 bases from J, the junction contained 12 bases not matched to a gene. In germline, CDR1 is ENHRY, CDR2 SYGVKD. The CDR3 length is 16 residues. The CDR3 reads CAISAAGGPIGDEQFF. The DNA for the CDR3 is TGTGCCATCAGTGCTGCGGGAGGGCCTATTGGGGATGAGCAGTTCTTC.

Written as DNA, the CDR3 is TGTGCCAGCAGCGCGACCAGCGGGGCTAGTCCCTACGAGCAGTACTTC. Translated, it gives CASSATSGASPYEQYF. This chain uses TRBV11-3 with TRBJ2-7; 7 bases are a match to TRBD2. Germline lookup yields CDR1 SGHNT and CDR2 YENEEA. This CDR3 region has 16 residues. The trim removed 5 bases at V and 2 bases at J, leaving 12 bases unmatched.